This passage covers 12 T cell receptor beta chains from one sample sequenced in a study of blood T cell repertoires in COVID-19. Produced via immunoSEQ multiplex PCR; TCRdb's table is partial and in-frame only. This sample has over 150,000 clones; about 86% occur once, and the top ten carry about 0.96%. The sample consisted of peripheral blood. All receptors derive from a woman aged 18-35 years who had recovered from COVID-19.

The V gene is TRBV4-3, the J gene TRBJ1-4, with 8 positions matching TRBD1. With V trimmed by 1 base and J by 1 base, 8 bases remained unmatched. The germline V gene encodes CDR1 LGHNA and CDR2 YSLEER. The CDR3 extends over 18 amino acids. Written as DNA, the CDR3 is TGCGCCAGCAGCCAAGTCGTGCCAGGGGGCAAAACTAATGAAAAACTGTTTTTT. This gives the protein CASSQVVPGGKTNEKLFF.

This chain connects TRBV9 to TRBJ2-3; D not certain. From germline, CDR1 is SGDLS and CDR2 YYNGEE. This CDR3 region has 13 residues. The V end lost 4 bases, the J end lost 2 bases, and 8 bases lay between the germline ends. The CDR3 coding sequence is TGTGCCAGCAGCTTCGCGGCCACAGATACGCAGTATTTT. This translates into CASSFAATDTQYF. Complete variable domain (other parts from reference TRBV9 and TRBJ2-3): DSGVTQTPKHLITATGQRVTLRCSPRSGDLSVYWYQQSLDQGLQFLIQYYNGEERAKGNILERFSAQQFPDLHSELNLSSLELGDSALYFCASSFAATDTQYFGPGTRLTVL.

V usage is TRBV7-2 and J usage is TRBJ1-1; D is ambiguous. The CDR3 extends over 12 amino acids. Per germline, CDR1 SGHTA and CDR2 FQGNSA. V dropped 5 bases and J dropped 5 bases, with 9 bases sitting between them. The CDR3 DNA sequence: TGTGCCAGCAGCCGCAGAGGTACTGAAGCTTTCTTT. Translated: CASSRRGTEAFF.

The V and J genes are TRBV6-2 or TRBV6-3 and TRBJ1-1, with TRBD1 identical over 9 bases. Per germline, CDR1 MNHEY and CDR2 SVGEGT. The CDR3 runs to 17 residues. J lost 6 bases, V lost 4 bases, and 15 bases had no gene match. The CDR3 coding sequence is TGTGCCAGCAGTTCACAGGGCGGACAGGGGATCCGCGCTGAAGCTTTCTTT. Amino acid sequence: CASSSQGGQGIRAEAFF.

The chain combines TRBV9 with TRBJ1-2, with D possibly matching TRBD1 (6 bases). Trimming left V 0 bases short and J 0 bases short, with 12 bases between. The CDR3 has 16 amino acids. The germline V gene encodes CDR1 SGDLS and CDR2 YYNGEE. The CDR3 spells CASSVGGGPANYGYTF. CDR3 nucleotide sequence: TGTGCCAGCAGCGTAGGTGGGGGCCCAGCTAACTATGGCTACACCTTC.

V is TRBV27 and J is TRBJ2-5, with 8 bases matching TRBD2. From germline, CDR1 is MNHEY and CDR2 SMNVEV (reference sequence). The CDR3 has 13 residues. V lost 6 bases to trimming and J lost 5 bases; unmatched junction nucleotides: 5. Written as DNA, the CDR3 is TGTGCCAGCAGCCGGACTAGCCGGGAGACCCAGTACTTC. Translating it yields CASSRTSRETQYF.

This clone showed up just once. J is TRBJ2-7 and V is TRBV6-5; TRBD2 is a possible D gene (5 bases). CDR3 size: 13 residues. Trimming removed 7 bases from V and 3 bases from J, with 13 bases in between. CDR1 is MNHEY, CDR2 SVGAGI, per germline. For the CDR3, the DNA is TGTGCCAGCAAGGTCGCGGGCCTCTACGAGCAGTACTTC. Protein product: CASKVAGLYEQYF.

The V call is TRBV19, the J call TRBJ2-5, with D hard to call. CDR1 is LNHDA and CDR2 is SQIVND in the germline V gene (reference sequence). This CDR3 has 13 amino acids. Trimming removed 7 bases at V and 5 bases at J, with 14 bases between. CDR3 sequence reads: CASNKPPYETQYF. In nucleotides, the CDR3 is TGTGCCAGTAACAAACCCCCTTACGAGACCCAGTACTTC.

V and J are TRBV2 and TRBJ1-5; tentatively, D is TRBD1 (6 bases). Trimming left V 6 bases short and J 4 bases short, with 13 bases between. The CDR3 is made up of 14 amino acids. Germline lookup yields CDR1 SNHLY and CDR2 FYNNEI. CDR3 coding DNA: TGTGCCAGCAGCACAGGGAGAGTGAATCAGCCCCAGCATTTT. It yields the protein CASSTGRVNQPQHF. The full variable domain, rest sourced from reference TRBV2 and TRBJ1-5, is EPEVTQTPSHQVTQMGQEVILRCVPISNHLYFYWYRQILGQKVEFLVSFYNNEISEKSEIFDDQFSVERPDGSNFTLKIRSTKLEDSAMYFCASSTGRVNQPQHFGDGTRLSIL.

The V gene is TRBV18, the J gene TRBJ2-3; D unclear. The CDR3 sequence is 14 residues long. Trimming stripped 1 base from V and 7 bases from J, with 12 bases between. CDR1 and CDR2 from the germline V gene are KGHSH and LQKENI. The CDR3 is CASSPRSQPHTQYF. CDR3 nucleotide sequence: TGTGCCAGCTCACCACGTTCACAGCCGCATACGCAGTATTTT.

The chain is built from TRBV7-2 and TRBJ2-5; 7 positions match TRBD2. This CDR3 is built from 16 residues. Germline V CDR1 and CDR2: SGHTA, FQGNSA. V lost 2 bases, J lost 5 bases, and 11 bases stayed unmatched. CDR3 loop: CASSLRTRVLWETQYF. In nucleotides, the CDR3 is TGTGCCAGCAGCTTAAGGACTAGAGTACTGTGGGAGACCCAGTACTTC.

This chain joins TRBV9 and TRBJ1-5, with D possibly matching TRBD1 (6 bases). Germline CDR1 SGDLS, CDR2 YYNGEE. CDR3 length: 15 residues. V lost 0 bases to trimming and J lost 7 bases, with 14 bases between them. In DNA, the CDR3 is TGTGCCAGCAGCGTAGAAGGGGGAAGAGGGCAGCCCCAGCATTTT. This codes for CASSVEGGRGQPQHF.